The 10 T cell receptor beta chains in this list originate from one sample, sequenced in a study of CD8+ T cells in alopecia areata. Reverse transcription of extracted RNA yielded cDNA, which provided the sequencing template. Sequencing used immunoSEQ multiplex PCR; TCRdb keeps in-frame clones, though not all of them. The sample holds about 150,000 clones, 50% to 65% seen once. Treatment given: oral pan-JAK inhibitor, 5-10 mg twice daily. The sequencing here drew on CD8+ T cells sorted from blood, taken at week 4, from a patient treated with tofacitinib. These receptors were collected from a human donor with alopecia areata.

The gene calls are TRBV13 and TRBJ2-7; TRBD1 might be the D (5 bases). Trimming took off 8 bases at V and 3 bases at J, with 14 bases between the two ends. CDR1 and CDR2 (germline): PRHDT, FYEKMQ (reference sequence). This CDR3 has 13 amino acids. The CDR3 here is CASSQGRIYEQYF. CDR3 sequence (DNA): TGTGCCAGCTCTCAGGGCAGGATCTACGAGCAGTACTTC. The full variable domain, completed using reference TRBV13 and TRBJ2-7, is AAGVIQSPRHLIKEKRETATLKCYPIPRHDTVYWYQQGPGQDPQFLISFYEKMQSDKGSIPDRFSAQQFSDYHSELNMSSLELGDSALYFCASSQGRIYEQYFGPGTRLTVT.

The V and J genes are TRBV27 and TRBJ1-4; D is possibly TRBD1 (5 bases). Germline values: CDR1 MNHEY, CDR2 SMNVEV (reference sequence). The ends were cut back, 0 bases at V and 6 bases at J, with 5 bases in the middle. This CDR3 spans 13 amino acids. The CDR3 protein is CASSLSGDEKLFF. In nucleotides, the CDR3 is TGTGCCAGCAGTTTATCAGGGGATGAAAAACTGTTTTTT.

The V gene is TRBV6-5, the J gene TRBJ2-5; 9 bases align to TRBD2. The germline V gene encodes CDR1 MNHEY and CDR2 SVGAGI. The CDR3 length is 14 residues. With V trimmed by 7 bases and J by 5 bases, 8 bases remained unmatched. CDR3 sequence reads: CASKGSGGGETQYF. CDR3 nucleotide sequence: TGTGCCAGCAAGGGTAGCGGGGGCGGGGAGACCCAGTACTTC.

J is TRBJ1-6 and V is TRBV5-1; D gene unclear. Between the trimmed V and J ends, which lost 4 bases and 7 bases, there was a span of 18 bases. The CDR3 extends over 16 amino acids. The germline gives CDR1 SGHRS, CDR2 YFSETQ. CDR3 nucleotide sequence: TGCGCCAGCAGCCACCGGCGCACAGCAGGAAATTCACCCCTCCACTTT. It encodes CASSHRRTAGNSPLHF.

The V call is TRBV7-9, the J call TRBJ2-3; no clear D gene. CDR1 and CDR2 (germline): SEHNR, FQNEAQ (reference sequence). The V end lost 7 bases, the J end lost 3 bases, and 5 bases lay between the germline ends. The CDR3 has 11 residues. The CDR3 protein is CASTITDTQYF. The CDR3 coding sequence is TGTGCCAGCACCATTACAGATACGCAGTATTTT. The full variable domain, its missing parts supplied by reference TRBV7-9 and TRBJ2-3, is DTGVSQNPRHKITKRGQNVTFRCDPISEHNRLYWYRQTLGQGPEFLTYFQNEAQLEKSRLLSDRFSAERPKGSFSTLEIQRTEQGDSAMYLCASTITDTQYFGPGTRLTVL.

This clone was counted only a few times. The chain carries TRBV11-2 and TRBJ1-4; no clear D gene. CDR3 size: 11 residues. The V gene's germline CDR1 is SGHAT and CDR2 FQNNGV. V was shortened by 1 base and J by 7 bases, with 1 base between the two germline ends. CDR3 DNA: TGTGCCAGCAGCTTAGGTGAAAAACTGTTTTTT. Protein: CASSLGEKLFF.

This clone was observed a few times. The CDR3: CASSLWTVTGYYNEQFF. The CDR3 coding sequence is TGTGCCAGCAGTCTGTGGACTGTGACGGGGTACTACAATGAGCAGTTCTTC. The chain employs TRBV7-9 and TRBJ2-1; tentative D call: TRBD2 (5 bases). The V and J ends lost 6 bases and 3 bases respectively, with 21 bases between them. This CDR3 has 17 amino acids. Germline CDR1 is SEHNR and CDR2 is FQNEAQ (reference sequence).

This clone was recorded a few times. The chain recombines TRBV13 with TRBJ2-7, with 10 bases that match TRBD1. V dropped 4 bases and J dropped 4; count of bases not matched to a gene: 4. The CDR3 loop spans 14 amino acids. Germline V gene lookup returns CDR1 PRHDT and CDR2 FYEKMQ (reference sequence). The CDR3 bases are TGTGCCAGCAGCTCCGGGACAGGGGTATACGAGCAGTACTTC. It encodes CASSSGTGVYEQYF.

In this sample, this clone turned up a few times. The rearrangement links TRBV9 to TRBJ1-2, with TRBD1 matching over 9 bases. Germline V lookup: CDR1 SGDLS, CDR2 YYNGEE. This CDR3 spans 15 amino acids. The V segment lost 3 bases and the J segment 4 bases; nucleotides outside the gene matches: 7. CDR3 sequence reads: CASSGYRDRAYGYTF. The CDR3 DNA sequence: TGTGCCAGCAGCGGATACCGGGACAGGGCCTATGGCTACACCTTC.

This clone appeared a few times. The V and J genes are TRBV5-6 and TRBJ2-7; 10 positions match TRBD1. There are 15 residues in the CDR3. In germline, CDR1 is SGHDT, CDR2 YYEEEE. The V and J ends lost 4 bases and 4 bases, in that order; junction bases with no gene match: 8. In nucleotides, the CDR3 is TGTGCCAGCAGCCCAACGGGACAGGGGTTGTACGAGCAGTACTTC. Amino acid sequence: CASSPTGQGLYEQYF.